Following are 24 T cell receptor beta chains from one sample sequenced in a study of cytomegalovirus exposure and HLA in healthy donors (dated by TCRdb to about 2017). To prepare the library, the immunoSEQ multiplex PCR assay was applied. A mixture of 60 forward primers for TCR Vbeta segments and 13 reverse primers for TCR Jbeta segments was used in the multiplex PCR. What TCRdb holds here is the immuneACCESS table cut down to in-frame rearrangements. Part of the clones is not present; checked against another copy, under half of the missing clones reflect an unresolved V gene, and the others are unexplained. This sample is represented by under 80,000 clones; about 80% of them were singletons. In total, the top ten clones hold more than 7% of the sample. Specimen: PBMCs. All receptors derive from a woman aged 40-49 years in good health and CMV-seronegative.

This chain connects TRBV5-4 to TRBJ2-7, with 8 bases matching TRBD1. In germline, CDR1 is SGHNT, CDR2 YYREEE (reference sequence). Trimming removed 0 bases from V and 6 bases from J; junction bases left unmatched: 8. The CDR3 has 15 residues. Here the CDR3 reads CASSLGDRFFFEQYF. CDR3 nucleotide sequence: TGTGCCAGCAGCTTGGGGGACAGGTTTTTTTTCGAGCAGTACTTC. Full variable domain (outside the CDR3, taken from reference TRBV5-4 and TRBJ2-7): ETGVTQSPTHLIKTRGQQVTLRCSSQSGHNTVSWYQQALGQGPQFIFQYYREEENGRGNFPPRFSGLQFPNYSSELNVNALELDDSALYLCASSLGDRFFFEQYFGPGTRLTVT.

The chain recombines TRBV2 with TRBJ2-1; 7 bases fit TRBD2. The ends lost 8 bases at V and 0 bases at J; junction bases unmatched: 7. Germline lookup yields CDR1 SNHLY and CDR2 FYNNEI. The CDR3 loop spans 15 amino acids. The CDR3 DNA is TGTGCCAGCTCCATAGCGGGTAACTCCTACAATGAGCAGTTCTTC. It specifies CASSIAGNSYNEQFF. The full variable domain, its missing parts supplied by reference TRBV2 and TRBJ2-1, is EPEVTQTPSHQVTQMGQEVILRCVPISNHLYFYWYRQILGQKVEFLVSFYNNEISEKSEIFDDQFSVERPDGSNFTLKIRSTKLEDSAMYFCASSIAGNSYNEQFFGPGTRLTVL.

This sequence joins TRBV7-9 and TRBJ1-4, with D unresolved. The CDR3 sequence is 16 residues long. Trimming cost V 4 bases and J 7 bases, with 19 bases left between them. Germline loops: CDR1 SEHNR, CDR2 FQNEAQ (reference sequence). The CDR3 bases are TGTGCCAGCAGCTATTTGGGCGGCATCGAGGGTGAAAAACTGTTTTTT. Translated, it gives CASSYLGGIEGEKLFF.

The DNA for the CDR3 is TGTGCCAGTAGTATACGAACAGGGGAGCCGTCAACTAATGAAAAACTGTTTTTT. It encodes CASSIRTGEPSTNEKLFF. The V call is TRBV19, the J call TRBJ1-4; 7 bases map to TRBD1. From germline, CDR1 is LNHDA and CDR2 SQIVND (reference sequence). This CDR3 region has 18 residues. J lost 0 bases, V lost 2 bases, and 9 bases had no gene match.

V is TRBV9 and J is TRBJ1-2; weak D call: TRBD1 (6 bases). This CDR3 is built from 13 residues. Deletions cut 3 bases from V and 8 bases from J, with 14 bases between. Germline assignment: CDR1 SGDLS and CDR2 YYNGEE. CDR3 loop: CASSGPGGYGYTF. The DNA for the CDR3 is TGTGCCAGCAGCGGGCCTGGGGGCTACGGCTACACCTTC.

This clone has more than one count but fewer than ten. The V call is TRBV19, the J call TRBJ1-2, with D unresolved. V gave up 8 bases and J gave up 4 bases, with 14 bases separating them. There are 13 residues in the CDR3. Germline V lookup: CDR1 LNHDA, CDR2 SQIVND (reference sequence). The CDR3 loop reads CASARPGGYGYTF. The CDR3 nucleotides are TGTGCCAGTGCTCGCCCGGGAGGCTATGGCTACACCTTC.

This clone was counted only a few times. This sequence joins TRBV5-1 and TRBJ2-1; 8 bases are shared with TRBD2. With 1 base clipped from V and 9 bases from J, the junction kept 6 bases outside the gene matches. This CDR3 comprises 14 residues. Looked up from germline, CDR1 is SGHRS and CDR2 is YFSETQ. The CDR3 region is CASSLYPGGGEQFF. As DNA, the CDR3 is TGCGCCAGCAGCTTGTATCCGGGAGGGGGTGAGCAGTTCTTC. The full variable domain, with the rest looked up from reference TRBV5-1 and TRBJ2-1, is KAGVTQTPRYLIKTRGQQVTLSCSPISGHRSVSWYQQTPGQGLQFLFEYFSETQRNKGNFPGRFSGRQFSNSRSEMNVSTLELGDSALYLCASSLYPGGGEQFFGPGTRLTVL.

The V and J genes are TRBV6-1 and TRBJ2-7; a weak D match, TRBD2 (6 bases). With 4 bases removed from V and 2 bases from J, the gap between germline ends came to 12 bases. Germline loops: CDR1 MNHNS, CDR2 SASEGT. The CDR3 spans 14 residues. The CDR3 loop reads CASSGGWGAYEQYF. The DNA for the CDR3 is TGTGCCAGCAGTGGGGGGTGGGGGGCCTACGAGCAGTACTTC.

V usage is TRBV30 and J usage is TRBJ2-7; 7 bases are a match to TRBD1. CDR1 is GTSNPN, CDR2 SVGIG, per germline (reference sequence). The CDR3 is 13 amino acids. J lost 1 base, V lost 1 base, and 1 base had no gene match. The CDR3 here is CAWSEQGSYEQYF. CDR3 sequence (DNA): TGTGCCTGGAGTGAACAGGGGTCCTACGAGCAGTACTTC.

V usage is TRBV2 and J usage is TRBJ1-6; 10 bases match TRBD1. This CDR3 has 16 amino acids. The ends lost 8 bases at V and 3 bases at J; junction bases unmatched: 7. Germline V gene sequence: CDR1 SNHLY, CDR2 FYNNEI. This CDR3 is CASGTGEDYYNSPLHF. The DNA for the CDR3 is TGTGCCAGCGGGACAGGGGAAGACTACTATAATTCACCCCTCCACTTT.

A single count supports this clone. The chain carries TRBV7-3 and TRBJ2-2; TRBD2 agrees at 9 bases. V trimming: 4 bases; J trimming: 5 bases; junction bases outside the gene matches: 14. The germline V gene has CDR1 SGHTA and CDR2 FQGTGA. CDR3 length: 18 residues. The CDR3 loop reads CASSSTQRGVMRTGELFF. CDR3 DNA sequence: TGTGCCAGCAGCTCAACACAGCGGGGGGTTATGAGGACCGGGGAGCTGTTTTTT.

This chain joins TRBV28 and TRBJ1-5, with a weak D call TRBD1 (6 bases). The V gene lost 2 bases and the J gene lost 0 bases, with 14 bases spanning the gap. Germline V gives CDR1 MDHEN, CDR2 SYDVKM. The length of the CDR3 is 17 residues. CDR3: CASSLPPVGASNQPQHF. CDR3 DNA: TGTGCCAGCAGTTTACCCCCAGTGGGGGCTAGCAATCAGCCCCAGCATTTT.

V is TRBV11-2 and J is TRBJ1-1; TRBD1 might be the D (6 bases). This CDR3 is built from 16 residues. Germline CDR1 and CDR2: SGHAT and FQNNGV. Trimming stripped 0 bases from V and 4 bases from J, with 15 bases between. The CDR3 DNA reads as TGTGCCAGCAGCTTAGAAGGTACAGGGATGGGCACTGAAGCTTTCTTT. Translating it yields CASSLEGTGMGTEAFF.

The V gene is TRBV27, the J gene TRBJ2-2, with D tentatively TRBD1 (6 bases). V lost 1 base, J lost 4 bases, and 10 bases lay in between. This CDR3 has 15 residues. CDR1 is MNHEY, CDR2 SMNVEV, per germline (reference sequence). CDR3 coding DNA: TGTGCCAGCAGTTTATGGGGCAGGGGCACCGGGGAGCTGTTTTTT. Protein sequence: CASSLWGRGTGELFF.

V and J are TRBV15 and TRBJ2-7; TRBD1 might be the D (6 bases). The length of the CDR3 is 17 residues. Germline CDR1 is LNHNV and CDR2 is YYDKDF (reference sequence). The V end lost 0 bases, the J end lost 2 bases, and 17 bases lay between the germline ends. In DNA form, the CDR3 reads TGTGCCACCAGCAGAGAAAGGAGTAGGGGGATCACCTACGAGCAGTACTTC. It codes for CATSRERSRGITYEQYF.

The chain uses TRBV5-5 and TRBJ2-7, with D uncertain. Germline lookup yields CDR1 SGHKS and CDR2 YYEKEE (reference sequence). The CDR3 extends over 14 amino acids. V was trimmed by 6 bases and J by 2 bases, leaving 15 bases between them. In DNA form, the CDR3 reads TGTGCCAGCATACGACTTCCAAATACCTACGAGCAGTACTTC. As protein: CASIRLPNTYEQYF.

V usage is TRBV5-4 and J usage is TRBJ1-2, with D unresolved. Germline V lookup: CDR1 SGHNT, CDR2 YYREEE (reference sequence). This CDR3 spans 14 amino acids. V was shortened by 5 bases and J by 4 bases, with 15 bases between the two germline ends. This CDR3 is CASRYPGDIYGYTF. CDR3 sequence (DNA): TGTGCCAGCAGATATCCGGGAGACATCTATGGCTACACCTTC.

DNA of the CDR3: TGTGCCAGCAGCTTGGGGACAGGGGGCAACAATGAGCAGTTCTTC. Encoded protein: CASSLGTGGNNEQFF. The J gene is TRBJ2-1, the V gene TRBV5-4; 11 bases match TRBD1. CDR3 length: 15 amino acids. V shed 0 bases, J shed 5 bases, and the junction held 1 base outside the gene matches. Germline V gene data show CDR1 as SGHNT and CDR2 as YYREEE (reference sequence). Supplemented by reference TRBV5-4 and TRBJ2-1, the full variable domain reads ETGVTQSPTHLIKTRGQQVTLRCSSQSGHNTVSWYQQALGQGPQFIFQYYREEENGRGNFPPRFSGLQFPNYSSELNVNALELDDSALYLCASSLGTGGNNEQFFGPGTRLTVL.

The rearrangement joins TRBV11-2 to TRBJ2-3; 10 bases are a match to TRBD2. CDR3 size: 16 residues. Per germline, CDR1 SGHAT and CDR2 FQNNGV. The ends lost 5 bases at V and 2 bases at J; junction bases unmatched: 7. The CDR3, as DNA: TGTGCCAGCAGCCCACTAGCGGGGCCATCCACAGATACGCAGTATTTT. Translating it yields CASSPLAGPSTDTQYF.

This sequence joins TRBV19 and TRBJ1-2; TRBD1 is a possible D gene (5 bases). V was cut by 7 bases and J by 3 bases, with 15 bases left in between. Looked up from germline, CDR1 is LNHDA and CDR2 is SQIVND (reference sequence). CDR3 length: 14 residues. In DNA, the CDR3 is TGTGCCAGTAAAGGGGCTCGCGGAGACTATGGCTACACCTTC. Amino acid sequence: CASKGARGDYGYTF.

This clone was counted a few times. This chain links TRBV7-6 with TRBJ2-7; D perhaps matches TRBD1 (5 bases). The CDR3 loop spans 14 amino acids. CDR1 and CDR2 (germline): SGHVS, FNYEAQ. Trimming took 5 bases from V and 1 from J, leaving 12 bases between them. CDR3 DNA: TGTGCCAGCAGCCTCGGACAAACTTCCTACGAGCAGTACTTC. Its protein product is CASSLGQTSYEQYF.

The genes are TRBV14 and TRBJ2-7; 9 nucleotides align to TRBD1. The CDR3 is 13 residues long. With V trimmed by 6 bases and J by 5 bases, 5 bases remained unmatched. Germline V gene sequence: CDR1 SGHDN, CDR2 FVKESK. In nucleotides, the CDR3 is TGTGCCAGCAGAAGACAGGGGGAACACGAGCAGTACTTC. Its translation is CASRRQGEHEQYF.

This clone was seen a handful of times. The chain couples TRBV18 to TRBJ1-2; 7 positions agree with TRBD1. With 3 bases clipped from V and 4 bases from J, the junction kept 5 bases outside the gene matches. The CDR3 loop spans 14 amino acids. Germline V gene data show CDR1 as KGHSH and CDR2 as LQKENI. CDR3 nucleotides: TGTGCCAGCTCACCTACAGGGGATCCCTATGGCTACACCTTC. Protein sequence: CASSPTGDPYGYTF.

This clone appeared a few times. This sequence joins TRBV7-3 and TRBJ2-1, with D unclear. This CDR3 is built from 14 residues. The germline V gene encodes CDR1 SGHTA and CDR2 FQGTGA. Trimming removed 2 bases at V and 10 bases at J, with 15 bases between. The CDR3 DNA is TGTGCCAGCAGCTTACTACCACCGGCAGGAGAGCAGTTCTTC. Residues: CASSLLPPAGEQFF.